Below, one T cell receptor (beta chain) is given with its context. Its matching antigen is unknown. The data derive from a study of T cells in tumors after PD-1 blockade. Study details: Either cemiplimab 350 mg every 2 weeks or pembrolizumab 200 mg every 3 weeks was given. A subset received ongoing vismodegib 150 mg daily alongside anti-PD-1 therapy. Blood samples averaged 113,528 templates (range about 22,000-280,000) and approximately 35,000 unique clonotypes. Study results and caveats: Some novel exhausted tumor clones appeared in pre-treatment blood, suggesting peripheral recruitment.

This table comes from immunoSEQ multiplex PCR, and its TCRdb copy is limited to in-frame clones, with some not included. The table lists roughly 47,000 clones, roughly 73% of them singletons. This receptor was taken from a human donor with basal cell carcinoma. The source material was PBMCs, sampled before anti-PD-1 treatment.

The CDR3 sequence: CASSSVPGAEQYF. In nucleotides, the CDR3 is TGCGCCAGCAGCTCCGTCCCAGGGGCCGAGCAGTACTTC. V gene TRBV5-1 combines with J gene TRBJ2-7; D is possibly TRBD1 (6 bases). V lost 3 bases and J 6 bases, leaving 13 bases between the germline ends. Per germline, CDR1 SGHRS and CDR2 YFSETQ. This CDR3 spans 13 amino acids.